What follows are 24 T cell receptor beta chains derived from one specimen sequenced in a study of blood T cell repertoires in COVID-19. Clones were sequenced by immunoSEQ multiplex PCR, and TCRdb holds only the in-frame ones, with some missing. Here the sample spans over 350,000 clones, approximately 90% being singletons. The source material was PBMCs or T cells enriched from blood (not recorded which). The origin of the receptors is a young woman who had recovered from COVID-19.

CDR3 amino acids: CASSWETGDLNTEAFF. The CDR3 region has the DNA TGTGCCAGCAGTTGGGAGACAGGGGACTTGAACACTGAAGCTTTCTTT. The V call is TRBV6-2 or TRBV6-3, the J call TRBJ1-1; 8 bases fit TRBD1. The V and J ends lost 4 bases and 0 bases, in that order; junction bases with no gene match: 7. Germline V lookup: CDR1 MNHEY, CDR2 SVGEGT. CDR3 size: 16 residues.

The rearrangement links TRBV27 to TRBJ2-4; unclear D gene. The CDR3 is made up of 13 amino acids. Germline CDR1 MNHEY, CDR2 SMNVEV (reference sequence). V shed 4 bases and J shed 3 bases, with 7 bases lying between them. This CDR3 reads CASSYSVKNIQYF. In nucleotides, the CDR3 is TGTGCCAGCAGTTACTCGGTCAAAAACATTCAGTACTTC.

The V and J genes are TRBV2 and TRBJ1-2; 10 positions match TRBD1. CDR1 is SNHLY, CDR2 FYNNEI, per germline. V lost 7 bases to trimming and J lost 7 bases; unmatched junction nucleotides: 9. CDR3 size: 14 residues. The CDR3 nucleotides read TGTGCCAGCAACCTAGGGACAGGGGCTTTTGGCTACACCTTC. Protein sequence: CASNLGTGAFGYTF.

The chain recombines TRBV6-5 with TRBJ1-1; tentatively, D is TRBD1 (6 bases). Germline V gene sequence: CDR1 MNHEY, CDR2 SVGAGI. The V end was cut by 0 bases, the J end by 4 bases, with 15 bases between. CDR3 length: 16 residues. The CDR3, as DNA: TGTGCCAGCAGTTACTCTCCCAGGGGTAGGGGCACTGAAGCTTTCTTT. Encoded protein: CASSYSPRGRGTEAFF.

This clone was found a few times. V usage is TRBV18 and J usage is TRBJ1-1; D is ambiguous. Trimming cost V 6 bases and J 1 base, with 9 bases left between them. The germline V gene has CDR1 KGHSH and CDR2 LQKENI. The length of the CDR3 is 13 residues. The CDR3 loop is CASSQTPNTEAFF. CDR3 coding DNA: TGTGCCAGCTCCCAGACACCGAACACTGAAGCTTTCTTT.

This chain links TRBV24-1 with TRBJ1-3; TRBD1 might be the D (5 bases). The CDR3 runs to 14 residues. The V end was cut by 5 bases, the J end by 0 bases, with 7 bases between. Germline assignment: CDR1 KGHDR and CDR2 SFDVKD. The CDR3 nucleotides read TGTGCCACCAGTGCTGACAGCTCTGGAAACACCATATATTTT. Encoded protein: CATSADSSGNTIYF.

CDR3 sequence: CASSESIVGDEQYF. CDR3 in DNA: TGCGCCAGCAGTGAGTCGATCGTAGGGGACGAGCAGTACTTC. The chain has TRBV10-1 and TRBJ2-7, with D possibly TRBD1 on 5 matching bases. The V end was cut by 0 bases, the J end by 5 bases, with 11 bases between. The CDR3 covers 14 residues. Germline CDR1 and CDR2: WNHNN and SYGVQD (reference sequence).

The V call is TRBV5-3, the J call TRBJ1-6; D possibly corresponds to TRBD1 (5 bases). TRBV5-3 is given ORF status, its function remaining uncertain. CDR3 length equals 15 residues. Trimming cost V 4 bases and J 8 bases, with 16 bases left between them. DNA of the CDR3: TGTGCCAGAAGCCCCAGGGAGGATGTTGATTCACCCCTCCACTTT. Protein: CARSPREDVDSPLHF.

J is TRBJ1-2 and V is TRBV7-3; D is unclear. The V gene lost 2 bases and the J gene lost 8 bases, with 3 bases spanning the gap. Germline V lookup: CDR1 SGHTA, CDR2 FQGTGA. This CDR3 is built from 10 residues. The CDR3 sequence: CASSLLGYTF. The DNA for the CDR3 is TGTGCCAGCAGCTTACTGGGCTACACCTTC. The full variable domain, completed using reference TRBV7-3 and TRBJ1-2, is GAGVSQTPSNKVTEKGKYVELRCDPISGHTALYWYRQSLGQGPEFLIYFQGTGAADDSGLPNDRFFAVRPEGSVSTLKIQRTERGDSAVYLCASSLLGYTFGSGTRLTVV.

The chain uses TRBV11-2 and TRBJ2-1; D might be TRBD2 (5 bases). Trimming removed 1 base at V and 8 bases at J, with 21 bases between. The CDR3 runs 17 residues. Germline CDR1 and CDR2: SGHAT and FQNNGV. CDR3 nucleotide sequence: TGTGCCAGCAGCTTAGTACGGACTGCGGATTATATGGATGAGCAGTTCTTC. This codes for CASSLVRTADYMDEQFF.

V and J are TRBV14 and TRBJ1-1; TRBD1 matches 7 bases. Germline values: CDR1 SGHDN, CDR2 FVKESK. V lost 5 bases, J lost 0 bases, and 12 bases stayed unmatched. This CDR3 spans 17 amino acids. The CDR3 spells CASSDSPGQLLNTEAFF. In DNA form, the CDR3 reads TGTGCCAGCAGCGACTCTCCGGGACAGCTCCTGAACACTGAAGCTTTCTTT.

The chain combines TRBV5-1 with TRBJ1-2; 8 bases are a match to TRBD1. The V and J ends lost 3 bases and 4 bases, in that order; junction bases with no gene match: 8. Germline loops: CDR1 SGHRS, CDR2 YFSETQ. CDR3 length equals 15 residues. The CDR3 reads CASSSGQGFAYGYTF. Written as DNA, the CDR3 is TGCGCCAGCAGCTCCGGACAGGGTTTTGCCTATGGCTACACCTTC. The full variable domain, in which reference TRBV5-1 and TRBJ1-2 provide the parts outside the CDR3, is KAGVTQTPRYLIKTRGQQVTLSCSPISGHRSVSWYQQTPGQGLQFLFEYFSETQRNKGNFPGRFSGRQFSNSRSEMNVSTLELGDSALYLCASSSGQGFAYGYTFGSGTRLTVV.

CDR3 residues: CASSPPGGALGEIYGYTF. The CDR3 DNA is TGTGCCAGCAGCCCGCCGGGCGGGGCGCTCGGAGAGATCTATGGCTACACCTTC. J is TRBJ1-2 and V is TRBV7-9; the D gene is possibly TRBD1 (5 bases). The CDR3 sequence is 18 residues long. Trimming removed 5 bases from V and 4 bases from J, with 26 bases in between. CDR1 and CDR2 from the germline V gene are SEHNR and FQNEAQ (reference sequence).

The CDR3 DNA is TGCGCCAGCAGCCCCATACCCGCAGGACACCCCCGTCCCCTTAATGAAAAACTGTTTTTT. This translates into CASSPIPAGHPRPLNEKLFF. The chain uses TRBV4-1 and TRBJ1-4; tentatively, D is TRBD1 (5 bases). Germline V gene sequence: CDR1 MGHRA, CDR2 YSYEKL. The V end was cut by 4 bases, the J end by 4 bases, with 28 bases between. The CDR3 totals 20 residues.

The chain uses TRBV9 and TRBJ1-3; a possible D gene is TRBD1 (6 bases). Between the trimmed V and J ends, which lost 5 bases and 0 bases, there was a span of 12 bases. CDR1 is SGDLS and CDR2 is YYNGEE in the germline V gene. This CDR3 is built from 15 residues. This CDR3 is CASSPQGDSGNTIYF. CDR3 DNA: TGTGCCAGCAGTCCACAGGGTGACTCTGGAAACACCATATATTTT.

V usage is TRBV25-1 and J usage is TRBJ1-6; 7 positions agree with TRBD1. The CDR3 is made up of 16 amino acids. CDR1 is MGHDK, CDR2 SYGVNS, per germline. V lost 0 bases and J lost 6; bases outside the gene matches: 5. This CDR3 is CASSEYGPGGNSPLHF. The CDR3 bases are TGTGCCAGCAGTGAATACGGGCCAGGGGGTAATTCACCCCTCCACTTT.

This clone turned up a few times. This chain uses TRBV7-2 with TRBJ1-1; 10 bases agree with TRBD1. The CDR3 totals 16 residues. CDR1 SGHTA and CDR2 FQGNSA come from the germline V gene. V lost 5 bases, J lost 5 bases, and 11 bases stayed unmatched. For the CDR3, the DNA is TGTGCCAGCAGCCCACGACAGGGGGCGGTGAGGACTGAAGCTTTCTTT. It codes for CASSPRQGAVRTEAFF.

This clone was seen a few times. The CDR3 DNA reads as TGTGCCAGCTCACCACAGTGGGACTCTGGAGCTTTCTTT. Translated: CASSPQWDSGAFF. The chain joins TRBV18 to TRBJ1-1; a weak D match, TRBD1 (5 bases). The CDR3 is 13 residues long. V was clipped by 1 base and J by 10 bases, with 13 bases between them. Germline assignment: CDR1 KGHSH and CDR2 LQKENI.

The V call is TRBV3-1 (or the pseudogene TRBV3-2), the J call TRBJ1-2; D not resolved. CDR1 and CDR2 (germline): LGHDT, YNNKEL (reference sequence). The V gene lost 0 bases and the J gene lost 5 bases, with 10 bases spanning the gap. The CDR3 loop spans 14 amino acids. CDR3 in DNA: TGTGCCAGCAGCCAAGATATCACAGTTTATGGCTACACCTTC. This codes for CASSQDITVYGYTF.

The V and J genes are TRBV7-3 and TRBJ2-3, with D tentatively TRBD2 (5 bases). Germline V gene lookup returns CDR1 SGHTA and CDR2 FQGTGA. V lost 6 bases to trimming and J lost 6 bases, with 16 bases between them. The CDR3 consists of 14 residues. The CDR3 spells CASSFGGLLDTQYF. As DNA, the CDR3 is TGTGCCAGCAGTTTCGGAGGTTTGCTTGATACGCAGTATTTT.

This chain links TRBV3-1 (or the pseudogene TRBV3-2) with TRBJ1-4; TRBD1 matches 11 bases. The CDR3 extends over 15 amino acids. Per the germline V gene, CDR1 is LGHDT and CDR2 is YNNKEL (reference sequence). V lost 1 base and J lost 11; bases outside the gene matches: 6. Here the CDR3 reads CASSQAQGTGGKLFF. DNA of the CDR3: TGTGCCAGCAGCCAAGCCCAAGGGACAGGGGGGAAACTGTTTTTT.

CDR3 coding DNA: TGTGCCAGCAGTGTCGGCGGGGGGCGAGAGACCCAGTACTTC. Translated, it gives CASSVGGGRETQYF. The gene calls are TRBV3-1 (or the pseudogene TRBV3-2) and TRBJ2-5; TRBD2 aligns across 8 bases. The CDR3 is 14 residues long. V lost 6 bases, J lost 4 bases, and 7 bases stayed unmatched. Germline lookup yields CDR1 LGHDT and CDR2 YNNKEL (reference sequence).

On this clone: Other nucleotide sequences from this sample produce the same CDR3. J is TRBJ1-1 and V is TRBV19, with D possibly being TRBD1 (5 bases). The CDR3 has 13 residues. V was clipped by 3 bases and J by 3 bases, with 8 bases between them. The germline gives CDR1 LNHDA, CDR2 SQIVND (reference sequence). Written as DNA, the CDR3 is TGTGCCAGTAGTATCGACAGAGACACTGAAGCTTTCTTT. Translation gives CASSIDRDTEAFF.

The chain recombines TRBV20-1 with TRBJ1-1; no firm D call. This CDR3 spans 9 amino acids. Trimming pared 5 bases from V and 13 bases from J, leaving 11 bases between. The germline CDR1 and CDR2 sequences are DFQATT and SNEGSKA (reference sequence). The CDR3 loop is CSAAPSGFF. Written as DNA, the CDR3 is TGCAGTGCTGCCCCATCCGGTTTCTTT.